A single sample is the source of the 21 T cell receptor beta chains below, sequenced in a study of blood T cells in healthy people across ages. PCR was performed a second time for roughly 7 to 11 cycles using a sample-barcoded 5' primer and a J-beta primer mix. Using its own MiXCR run on the 5' RACE reads, TCRdb lists one record per CDR3 protein. Here the sample spans 600,000 or so distinct CDR3 sequences, about 30% being singletons. The sample was blood. The receptors here all came from an elderly woman in good health.

The sample holds many counts of this clonotype. The CDR3 DNA follows: TGTGCCAGCAACCCCGGGGGGGCCATCAATGAGCAGTTCTTC. It encodes CASNPGGAINEQFF. This chain uses TRBV7-2 with TRBJ2-1; TRBD2 matches at 8 bases. The V gene's germline CDR1 is SGHTA and CDR2 FQGNSA. The junction had 8 bases not matched to a gene; V was cut back by 7 bases and J by 6 bases. The CDR3 is 14 amino acids. Full variable domain (rest looked up from reference TRBV7-2 and TRBJ2-1): GAGVSQSPSNKVTEKGKDVELRCDPISGHTALYWYRQSLGQGLEFLIYFQGNSAPDKSGLPSDRFSAERTGGSVSTLTIQRTQQEDSAVYLCASNPGGAINEQFFGPGTRLTVL.

This sequence joins TRBV12-3 or TRBV12-4 and TRBJ2-3, with 8 nucleotides matching TRBD1. The CDR3 sequence is 16 residues long. V dropped 4 bases and J dropped 4; count of bases not matched to a gene: 10. Here the CDR3 DNA reads TGTGCCAGCAGTTGGGGGACAGGAGCTAGAGCAGATACGCAGTATTTT. Protein sequence: CASSWGTGARADTQYF.

The V call is TRBV10-3, the J call TRBJ2-3; the match to TRBD1 covers 10 bases. Germline lookup yields CDR1 ENHRY and CDR2 SYGVKD. The V gene end was trimmed by 2 bases and the J gene end by 4 bases; junction bases not matched to a gene: 3. This CDR3 has 15 amino acids. CDR3 amino acids: CAISETGQGADTQYF. The CDR3 coding sequence is TGTGCCATCAGTGAGACAGGACAGGGGGCAGATACGCAGTATTTT.

This clonotype was observed a few times. The gene calls are TRBV7-2 and TRBJ2-7, with D perhaps matching TRBD2 (5 bases). The V and J ends lost 3 bases and 2 bases respectively, with 14 bases between them. The CDR3 has 15 amino acids. Per germline, CDR1 SGHTA and CDR2 FQGNSA. The CDR3 DNA reads as TGTGCCAGCAGCTTCACGAGGACGGGGACCTACGAGCAGTACTTC. Residues: CASSFTRTGTYEQYF.

This clonotype was found a few times. V gene TRBV4-2 combines with J gene TRBJ2-7; 13 bases align to TRBD2. The CDR3 contains 18 residues. Trimming removed 4 bases from V and 5 bases from J; junction bases left unmatched: 14. The germline gives CDR1 LGHNA, CDR2 YNFKEQ. DNA for the CDR3: TGTGCCAGCAGCCGCCCACTAGCGGGGGGGCCTATTTCCCACGAGCAGTACTTC. Its protein is CASSRPLAGGPISHEQYF.

This clonotype was observed at least ten times. This chain links TRBV7-2 with TRBJ2-1; D possibly matches TRBD1 or TRBD2 (6 bases each). The CDR3 sequence is 15 residues long. V lost 5 bases and J 6 bases, leaving 17 bases between the germline ends. The germline V gene has CDR1 SGHTA and CDR2 FQGNSA. CDR3: CASSPGWGAGNEQFF. CDR3 bases: TGTGCCAGCAGCCCCGGGTGGGGGGCAGGCAATGAGCAGTTCTTC.

This clonotype was counted many times. The V gene is TRBV7-2, the J gene TRBJ2-5; D is undetermined. The CDR3 consists of 14 residues. The germline V gene has CDR1 SGHTA and CDR2 FQGNSA. Trimming removed 2 bases at V and 2 bases at J, with 9 bases between. This CDR3 is CASSLYGRQETQYF. The CDR3 coding sequence is TGTGCCAGCAGCTTATACGGACGGCAAGAGACCCAGTACTTC.

A few counts support this clonotype. This may arise from a read error, as a much more abundant clone is one base away. The chain carries TRBV7-2 and TRBJ2-3, with D perhaps TRBD2 (6 bases). Germline CDR1 and CDR2: SGHTA and FQGNSA. This CDR3 has 14 amino acids. V dropped 4 bases and J dropped 4 bases, with 12 bases sitting between them. This CDR3 reads CTSSSRLAADTQYF. The CDR3 coding sequence is TGTACCAGCAGCTCCAGATTAGCGGCAGATACGCAGTATTTT.

This clonotype was observed many times. The chain employs TRBV7-2 and TRBJ1-1; TRBD1 matches at 7 bases. Germline V lookup: CDR1 SGHTA, CDR2 FQGNSA. V trimming: 5 bases; J trimming: 4 bases; junction bases outside the gene matches: 7. This CDR3 contains 14 residues. This CDR3 reads CASSVRQGSTEAFF. CDR3 DNA sequence: TGTGCCAGCAGCGTACGACAGGGAAGCACTGAAGCTTTCTTT.

This clonotype appeared a few times. This may be a read error, as it is one base from a much larger clone. The genes are TRBV29-1 and TRBJ2-1; either TRBD1 or TRBD2 may supply D (5 bases each). The DNA end favors TRBJ2-7, so the J call may be wrong. Germline V gene data show CDR1 as SQVTM and CDR2 as ANQGSEA. The CDR3 is 18 amino acids. CDR3 loop: CSVWGISSQTSSYNEQYF. The CDR3, as DNA: TGCAGCGTTTGGGGGATAAGTTCTCAAACGAGCTCCTACAATGAGCAGTACTTC.

About this clonotype: Given a much more abundant clone one base away, this may be a read error. CDR3 amino acids: CGASRGLNTEAFF. The CDR3, as DNA: TGCGGTGCTAGCCGGGGATTGAACACTGAAGCTTTCTTT. The chain carries TRBV20-1 and TRBJ1-1, with unresolved D. Germline loops: CDR1 DFQATT, CDR2 SNEGSKA (reference sequence). This CDR3 comprises 13 residues.

This clonotype was seen many times. The chain links TRBV5-6 to TRBJ2-1; 11 nucleotides match TRBD1. Trimming at V came to 0 bases and at J to 15 bases, leaving 5 bases not matched to a gene. CDR1 SGHDT and CDR2 YYEEEE come from the germline V gene. This CDR3 is built from 13 residues. The CDR3 sequence is CASSLVRTGGSFF. CDR3 nucleotides: TGTGCCAGCAGCTTGGTTCGGACAGGGGGCTCGTTCTTC.

The CDR3 DNA reads as TGTGCCAGCACCCTACTAGCGGGAGTGGGTGAGCAGTTCTTC. Translated, it gives CASTLLAGVGEQFF. The chain joins TRBV7-9 to TRBJ2-1; 11 nucleotides agree with TRBD2. Germline V lookup: CDR1 SEHNR, CDR2 FQNEAQ (reference sequence). The V gene end was trimmed by 7 bases and the J gene end by 9 bases; junction bases not matched to a gene: 8. This CDR3 is 14 amino acids long.

The chain recombines TRBV27 with TRBJ1-1, with TRBD1 matching over 8 bases. Germline V gives CDR1 MNHEY, CDR2 SMNVEV (reference sequence). The CDR3 has 13 residues. V dropped 7 bases and J dropped 5; count of bases not matched to a gene: 6. The CDR3 DNA reads TGTGCCAGCAAGGACAGGGCGAGAACTGAAGCTTTCTTT. Its translation is CASKDRARTEAFF.

This clonotype was seen more than once but under ten times. Relative to the germline gene, one junction end is altered; a read error may explain this. The rearrangement links TRBV11-2 to TRBJ2-2; perhaps D is TRBD1 or TRBD2 (6 bases each). The length of the CDR3 is 15 residues. The V gene's germline CDR1 is SGHAT and CDR2 FQNNGV. CDR3 nucleotide sequence: TGTGCCAGCAACTTAGACGGGGGCCTCACCGGGGAGCTGTTTTTT. It encodes CASNLDGGLTGELFF. Using reference TRBV11-2 and TRBJ2-2 for the parts outside the CDR3, the full variable domain is EAGVAQSPRYKIIEKRQSVAFWCNPISGHATLYWYQQILGQGPKLLIQFQNNGVVDDSQLPKDRFSAERLKGVDSTLKIQPAKLEDSAVYLCASNLDGGLTGELFFGEGSRLTVL.

The rearrangement joins TRBV11-3 to TRBJ2-2; 8 positions match TRBD2. J gave up 5 bases and V 1 base, and 9 bases lay outside the gene matches. Per germline, CDR1 SGHNT and CDR2 YENEEA. CDR3 size: 17 residues. The CDR3 sequence is CASSLGAVAGSTGELFF. The CDR3 DNA reads as TGTGCCAGCAGCTTAGGGGCCGTAGCGGGAAGTACCGGGGAGCTGTTTTTT.

The chain carries TRBV12-3 or TRBV12-4 and TRBJ1-5; D unclear. The CDR3 runs to 13 residues. Trimming left V 3 bases short and J 2 bases short, with 5 bases between. The CDR3 DNA reads TGTGCCAGCAGTTTTGTTGGCAATCAGCCCCAGCATTTT. Encoded protein: CASSFVGNQPQHF.

This clonotype was seen a handful of times. This sequence may be a read error, since a much larger clone differs from it by one base. This rearrangement joins TRBV9 to TRBJ2-3; 10 bases map to TRBD1. There are 15 residues in the CDR3. Germline V gene data show CDR1 as SGDLS and CDR2 as YYNGEE. The CDR3 protein is CASSVGQGGTDTRYF. The CDR3 bases are TGTGCCAGCAGCGTCGGACAGGGGGGCACAGATACGCGGTATTTT.

This clonotype was observed a few times. The V gene is TRBV10-2, the J gene TRBJ1-1; a possible D gene is TRBD1 (6 bases). V lost 7 bases and J lost 1, with 13 bases in between. The length of the CDR3 is 14 residues. Per germline, CDR1 WSHSY and CDR2 SAAADI. The CDR3 here is CASINGGWNTEAFF. CDR3 nucleotides: TGCGCCAGCATTAACGGGGGCTGGAACACTGAAGCTTTCTTT.

This clonotype occurred many times. The rearrangement joins TRBV7-9 to TRBJ2-3; 11 positions agree with TRBD2. The length of the CDR3 is 16 residues. J was trimmed by 1 base and V by 5 bases; bases with no gene match: 5. Germline V gives CDR1 SEHNR, CDR2 FQNEAQ (reference sequence). CDR3 residues: CASSDKLAGGTDTQYF. The CDR3 coding sequence is TGTGCCAGCAGCGACAAACTAGCGGGGGGCACAGATACGCAGTATTTT.

As regards this clonotype: Being one base from a much bigger clone, this may be a read error. The chain combines TRBV2 with TRBJ2-1; 8 bases match TRBD1. The V gene's germline CDR1 is SNHLY and CDR2 FYNNEI. J lost 13 bases, V lost 7 bases, and 15 bases had no gene match. The CDR3 is 14 residues long. CDR3 amino acids: CASTRTGRQETQFF. CDR3 nucleotide sequence: TGTGCCAGCACCCGGACAGGGCGCCAAGAGACCCAGTTCTTC.